This T cell receptor beta chain was observed in a study of T cells after yellow fever vaccination (dated by TCRdb to between 2018 and 2021). Background for the entire study: The SMART-Seq v4 Ultra Low Input RNA kit was used to prepare libraries from fractions with low cell numbers. To follow T-cell clones before and after primary and booster YFV17D yellow fever vaccination, bulk TCR alpha and beta repertoires were sequenced over time. Two healthy male donors, one aged 18 to 30 and one aged 30 to 40 years, made up the cohort. Bulk PBMC replicates and cell subsets were isolated from blood drawn at multiple timepoints before and after both primary and secondary immunization.

The treatment or condition label, read with the paper, signifies: live attenuated yellow fever vaccine strain. PBMCs were isolated from peripheral blood using a standard Ficoll-Paque protocol. Dynabeads CD4 and CD8 positive selection kits were used to isolate CD4 and CD8 T-cell fractions. TriZol was used to extract RNA from bulk PBMCs, CD4 and CD8 fractions, and dextramer-positive and dextramer-negative fractions. What the study reported, not specific to this receptor: The secondary T-cell response was found to be weaker but faster than the primary response, with a peak reached on day 5 rather than on day 15. FACS-sorted repertoires could contain abundant contaminating clonotypes from the bulk population, so computational filtering was required. After the booster, most clones that had expanded after primary vaccination were detected again (nearly 97% of CD4 and around nine tenths of CD8), suggesting broad maintenance of memory. A small share of clonotypes was detected in both CD4 and CD8 compartments, with the overlap likely arising from convergent recombination. Only a couple of donors were included in the study, so the extent to which the findings can be generalized is limited.

TCR cDNA was made using 5'RACE template switching, a step that added a universal primer site and unique molecular identifiers. Priming of cDNA synthesis was performed from both the TCR alpha and TCR beta constant segments. Libraries were amplified in two PCR steps, with sample barcodes and sequencing adapters added in the second step. Sequencing of the libraries was done on either Illumina HiSeq 2500 (2x100 bp) or NovaSeq (2x150 bp). The authors' analysis ran thus. MIGEC was used to demultiplex reads and collapse the reads into UMI consensus sequences, and MiXCR was used for V(D)J alignment. Clonotypes responding to the vaccine were identified with edgeR on replicate PBMC samples, with the criteria of FDR below 0.01 and a log2 fold change above 5 up to day 15. Each bulk clonotype received a CD4 or CD8 identity based on whether the sequenced CD4 or CD8 repertoire contained that clonotype at higher abundance. TCRdb reprocessed the public reads (quality trimming at Q25 with fastp, clone calling with MiXCR) and kept in-frame beta chains. Rows with a matching CDR3 protein are joined into one entry that keeps the most common DNA and genes. In this record, the V and J calls reflect TCRdb's handling and not the investigators' own analysis. Present in this sample are about 240,000 distinct CDR3 sequences, 6.9% of which were seen just once. Jointly, the top ten make up roughly 0.9% of the sample.

Remarks on this clonotype: The antigen this receptor binds is unknown. Base qualities are missing; no much larger clone stands one base away.

This receptor was identified in a man aged 25 to 45 who received the YFV17D yellow fever vaccine. Source: CD4+ T cells sorted from PBMCs, taken 15 days after the yellow fever booster vaccination.

CDR3 region: CASRTSGSQDTQYF. Read as DNA, the sequence is TGCGCCAGCAGAACTAGCGGGTCTCAAGATACGCAGTATTTT. The chain was built from TRBV5-1 and TRBJ2-3; TRBD2 aligns with 9 central bases. Clipping removes 5 bases from V and 5 bases from J, with 6 as the unmatched junction base count. In the germline V gene, CDR1 corresponds to SGHRS and CDR2 to YFSETQ. Measured from the cysteine to the phenylalanine, the CDR3 is 14 residues long. Just CDR3 DNA is preserved here, 42 bases in frame from base 1.